The 31 T cell receptor beta chains below come from one sample, sequenced in a study of molecular identifiers for immune sequencing clone quantification. TCRdb reprocessed the PCR reads with MiXCR, giving one entry per CDR3 protein. The table lists roughly 320,000 distinct CDR3 sequences, 24% of them singletons. Material for sequencing was naive CD8+ T cells from blood, with Jurkat cell RNA spiked in. This sample's subset: FACS-sorted CD8+CD4-CCR7+CD45RA+ naive T cells. These receptors all stem from a human donor in good health. Some libraries in this study had Jurkat cell RNA spiked in.

For this clonotype: Given the absence of the conserved phenylalanine or tryptophan at the CDR3 end, a read error is likely. V and J are TRBV27 and TRBJ1-1; D not certain. The ends were cut back, 5 bases at V and 7 bases at J, with 17 bases in the middle. The CDR3 runs 14 residues. Germline loops: CDR1 MNHEY, CDR2 SMNVEV (reference sequence). The chain's CDR3 is CASSPIVGGSEAFL. The CDR3 DNA follows: TGTGCCAGCAGTCCAATAGTCGGTGGGAGTGAAGCTTTCCTT.

Comments on this clonotype: This clone may be a read error of a much larger clone one base away. The chain links TRBV27 to TRBJ2-7; 8 bases map to TRBD1. In germline, CDR1 is MNHEY, CDR2 SMNVEV (reference sequence). The CDR3 is 12 residues long. CDR3 sequence: CATQQGGVEQHF. CDR3 DNA sequence: TGTGCCACCCAACAGGGGGGTGTCGAGCAGCACTTC.

This clonotype was seen repeatedly, ten times or more. The V gene is TRBV28, the J gene TRBJ2-5; D is tentatively TRBD1 or TRBD2 (5 bases each). The germline CDR1 and CDR2 sequences are MDHEN and SYDVKM. The CDR3 totals 13 residues. Trimming took 2 bases from V and 2 from J, leaving 6 bases between them. In DNA form, the CDR3 reads TGTGCCAGCAGTTTAGAGGGGCAAGAGACCCAGTACTTC. Protein sequence: CASSLEGQETQYF.

V is TRBV6-5 and J is TRBJ2-7; a weak D match, TRBD2 (6 bases). Germline V gene data show CDR1 as MNHEY and CDR2 as SVGAGI. V lost 6 bases and J 9 bases, leaving 21 bases between the germline ends. The CDR3 runs 14 residues. The CDR3 coding sequence is TGTGCCAGCAGCCCCCCGGGGGTAGGGGCCGCGCAGTACTTC. Translating it yields CASSPPGVGAAQYF.

This clonotype was seen repeatedly, ten times or more. The V call is TRBV29-1, the J call TRBJ1-1, with D possibly TRBD1 on 5 matching bases. Deletions cut 7 bases from V and 0 bases from J, with 12 bases between. Germline loops: CDR1 SQVTM, CDR2 ANQGSEA. The CDR3 has 13 amino acids. The CDR3 protein is CSAVGALNTEAFF. CDR3 coding DNA: TGCAGCGCCGTTGGGGCGCTGAACACTGAAGCTTTCTTT.

CDR3 nucleotide sequence: TGTGCCAGCAGCGATCGGATGGCGGGAGGGGATACGCAGTATTTT. The encoded protein is CASSDRMAGGDTQYF. The chain carries TRBV28 and TRBJ2-3; 9 nucleotides match TRBD2. Germline-derived CDR1 and CDR2 are MDHEN and SYDVKM. V lost 6 bases to trimming and J lost 6 bases; unmatched junction nucleotides: 10. The CDR3 contains 15 residues.

This clonotype came up a few times. The V call is TRBV27, the J call TRBJ2-1; 12 nucleotides match TRBD2. The ends lost 2 bases at V and 10 bases at J; junction bases unmatched: 3. The CDR3 has 14 amino acids. Germline V lookup: CDR1 MNHEY, CDR2 SMNVEV (reference sequence). Here the CDR3 DNA reads TGTGCCAGCAGTTTAGAGCTAGCGGGAGGGGAGCAGTTCTTC. Amino acid sequence: CASSLELAGGEQFF.

This clonotype was observed at least ten times. The rearrangement joins TRBV12-5 to TRBJ1-1, with D unclear. V gave up 3 bases and J gave up 4 bases, with 6 bases separating them. CDR3 length: 12 residues. Germline V lookup: CDR1 LGHNT, CDR2 FRNRAP. CDR3 nucleotide sequence: TGTGCTAGTGGTTTAATGGGCACTGAAGCTTTCTTT. This gives the protein CASGLMGTEAFF.

This clonotype was seen at least ten times. V usage is TRBV7-9 and J usage is TRBJ2-7, with 7 nucleotides matching TRBD2. The V gene's germline CDR1 is SEHNR and CDR2 FQNEAQ (reference sequence). The V and J ends lost 7 bases and 0 bases, in that order; junction bases with no gene match: 9. There are 15 residues in the CDR3. The CDR3 coding sequence is TGTGCCAGCACCTTCCGGGACTACAGCTCCTACGAGCAGTACTTC. It translates to CASTFRDYSSYEQYF.

V and J are TRBV20-1 and TRBJ2-7, with D tentatively TRBD2 (6 bases). The length of the CDR3 is 13 residues. In germline, CDR1 is DFQATT, CDR2 SNEGSKA (reference sequence). Trimming cost V 5 bases and J 5 bases, with 16 bases left between them. The CDR3, as DNA: TGCAGTGCTGGGGACTGGGGTAGCCACGAGCAGTACTTC. Translated: CSAGDWGSHEQYF.

This clonotype was counted ten times or more. The chain recombines TRBV7-2 with TRBJ2-1; D unclear. Trimming removed 5 bases from V and 8 bases from J, with 10 bases in between. Germline V lookup: CDR1 SGHTA, CDR2 FQGNSA. The CDR3 covers 12 residues. CDR3 in DNA: TGTGCCAGCAGCCTGATCTCCGATGAGCAGTTCTTC. This gives the protein CASSLISDEQFF.

At least ten counts were recorded for this clonotype. The CDR3 bases are TGCAGCGTTGATAGGTTCACAGATACGCAGTATTTT. Translation gives CSVDRFTDTQYF. This chain links TRBV29-1 with TRBJ2-3; D remains ambiguous. The CDR3 sequence is 12 residues long. V lost 3 bases and J 2 bases, leaving 6 bases between the germline ends. In germline, CDR1 is SQVTM, CDR2 ANQGSEA.

The gene calls are TRBV5-6 and TRBJ2-7; 9 bases fit TRBD1. Germline trimming cut 3 bases from V and 4 bases from J; bases unmatched to any gene: 8. CDR1 is SGHDT and CDR2 is YYEEEE in the germline V gene. The CDR3 spans 15 residues. The CDR3 coding sequence is TGTGCCAGCAGCTCCCAAGACAGGGGGAGGTACGAGCAGTACTTC. It is translated as CASSSQDRGRYEQYF.

This clonotype was detected many times. V usage is TRBV5-4 and J usage is TRBJ2-2, with 10 nucleotides matching TRBD1. CDR3 size: 15 residues. After removal of 0 bases from V and 5 bases from J, the junction contained 1 base not matched to a gene. The germline V gene encodes CDR1 SGHNT and CDR2 YYREEE (reference sequence). The CDR3 sequence is CASSLGDRGTGELFF. The CDR3 DNA is TGTGCCAGCAGCTTGGGGGACAGGGGAACCGGGGAGCTGTTTTTT.

The chain carries TRBV6-2 or TRBV6-3 and TRBJ1-5; D unclear. There are 13 residues in the CDR3. Trimming removed 3 bases at V and 2 bases at J, with 5 bases between. Germline V gene data show CDR1 as MNHEY and CDR2 as SVGEGT. The CDR3 sequence: CASSYQGNQPQHF. The CDR3 nucleotides are TGTGCCAGCAGTTATCAGGGCAATCAGCCCCAGCATTTT.

This clonotype was seen only a few times. The chain carries TRBV6-5 and TRBJ1-6, with a weak D call TRBD1 (5 bases). Germline CDR1 is MNHEY and CDR2 is SVGAGI. This CDR3 is 17 amino acids long. V gave up 0 bases and J gave up 0 bases, with 9 bases separating them. This chain's CDR3 is CASSYSKGSSYNSPLHF. The CDR3 coding sequence is TGTGCCAGCAGTTACTCGAAGGGGAGCTCCTATAATTCACCCCTCCACTTT.

On this clonotype: With a much larger clone just one base away, this may be a read error. V usage is TRBV29-1 and J usage is TRBJ1-1, with a possible D match to TRBD1 (5 bases). Germline V gives CDR1 SQVTM, CDR2 ANQGSEA. This CDR3 comprises 13 residues. As DNA, the CDR3 is TGCAGCGCTTACCCCCAGGGCGCCACTGATGCTTTCTTT. Translation: CSAYPQGATDAFF.

The chain has TRBV29-1 and TRBJ2-7; no clear D gene. From germline, CDR1 is SQVTM and CDR2 ANQGSEA. The CDR3 sequence is 12 residues long. V was clipped by 6 bases and J by 3 bases, with 12 bases between them. The CDR3 sequence: CSVLDGVYEQYF. Written as DNA, the CDR3 is TGCAGCGTCTTGGATGGAGTCTACGAGCAGTACTTC.

This clonotype was seen a handful of times. This chain connects TRBV6-1 to TRBJ1-5; the D gene is possibly TRBD1 (6 bases). This CDR3 is 15 amino acids long. V was clipped by 3 bases and J by 1 base, with 10 bases between them. Germline values: CDR1 MNHNS, CDR2 SASEGT. CDR3 nucleotide sequence: TGTGCCAGCAGTGATTGGGGGCTGAGCAATCAGCCCCAGCATTTT. It translates to CASSDWGLSNQPQHF.

As regards this clonotype: A much larger clone differs from this one at a single base, so this may be a read error. As the CDR3 is not closed by the conserved phenylalanine or tryptophan, this likely results from a read error. DNA for the CDR3: TGCAGCGTTGAAACTGGGGAGGACTACGAGCAGTACCTC. Amino acids: CSVETGEDYEQYL. V gene TRBV29-1 combines with J gene TRBJ2-7, with D possibly being TRBD2 (6 bases). V was cut by 2 bases and J by 3 bases, with 11 bases left in between. The CDR3 is 13 amino acids. CDR1 is SQVTM, CDR2 ANQGSEA, per germline.

This chain links TRBV19 with TRBJ2-3; no clear D gene. The CDR3 runs to 13 residues. From germline, CDR1 is LNHDA and CDR2 SQIVND (reference sequence). V shed 6 bases and J shed 2 bases, with 9 bases lying between them. CDR3 amino acids: CASSRVPTDTQYF. The CDR3 DNA reads TGTGCCAGTAGCCGGGTACCCACAGATACGCAGTATTTT.

This clonotype occurred a few times. This chain uses TRBV13 with TRBJ2-1; TRBD1 is a possible D gene (6 bases). This CDR3 has 15 residues. V lost 3 bases and J 12 bases, leaving 21 bases between the germline ends. Germline CDR1 PRHDT, CDR2 FYEKMQ (reference sequence). The CDR3 is CASSFGQGNSFGQFF. The CDR3 DNA reads TGTGCCAGCAGCTTCGGCCAGGGGAATTCCTTTGGGCAGTTCTTC.

In this sample, this clonotype turned up once. A much larger clone is a single base away; this may be a read error. The chain combines TRBV4-1 with TRBJ2-3; D is possibly TRBD1 (5 bases). CDR3 length: 16 residues. CDR1 is MGHRA, CDR2 YSYEKL, per germline. CDR3 DNA: TGCGGCAGCAGCCAAGAAGGGAAGGGGATGGTAGATACGCAGTATTTT. Translating gives CGSSQEGKGMVDTQYF.

This clonotype has a count of ten or more. The rearrangement links TRBV7-9 to TRBJ2-3, with D possibly being TRBD2 (5 bases). Trimming stripped 5 bases from V and 4 bases from J, with 22 bases between. The germline gives CDR1 SEHNR, CDR2 FQNEAQ (reference sequence). The CDR3 consists of 17 residues. CDR3 loop: CASSDTRSALGADTQYF. CDR3 sequence (DNA): TGTGCCAGCAGCGACACCCGTAGCGCCCTTGGGGCAGATACGCAGTATTTT.

This clonotype has at least ten counts. This chain links TRBV5-1 with TRBJ2-3; 10 bases fit TRBD2. With V trimmed by 0 bases and J by 4 bases, 11 bases remained unmatched. The CDR3 covers 18 residues. CDR1 and CDR2 (germline): SGHRS, YFSETQ. The CDR3 region is CASSLEGSLLAGADTQYF. The CDR3 nucleotides read TGCGCCAGCAGCTTGGAAGGATCTTTGCTAGCGGGGGCAGATACGCAGTATTTT.

The sample holds many counts of this clonotype. This chain uses TRBV29-1 with TRBJ2-2; TRBD1 agrees at 8 bases. Germline V gene sequence: CDR1 SQVTM, CDR2 ANQGSEA. The CDR3 contains 13 residues. Unmatched junction bases numbered 5, after V lost 7 bases and J lost 4 bases. The CDR3 bases are TGCAGCGGGACAGGGAAGGCCACCGGGGAGCTGTTTTTT. This gives the protein CSGTGKATGELFF.

The rearrangement joins TRBV9 to TRBJ2-3; D is ambiguous. There are 13 residues in the CDR3. The V end lost 0 bases, the J end lost 10 bases, and 12 bases lay between the germline ends. Germline loops: CDR1 SGDLS, CDR2 YYNGEE. CDR3 sequence (DNA): TGTGCCAGCAGCGTAGAGAGCACGGGTGCGCAGTATTTT. Translated: CASSVESTGAQYF.

This clonotype has just a few counts. This rearrangement joins TRBV5-1 to TRBJ2-5; tentative D call: TRBD1 (6 bases). Trimming pared 6 bases from V and 4 bases from J, leaving 16 bases between. Germline V gene data show CDR1 as SGHRS and CDR2 as YFSETQ. This CDR3 has 14 residues. For the CDR3, the DNA is TGCGCCAGCACCACTGGCGTCAGGGGAGAGACCCAGTACTTC. This encodes CASTTGVRGETQYF.

As to this clonotype: At one end the junction does not follow the germline gene, possibly because of a read error. The chain links TRBV7-8 to TRBJ1-1; no reliable D call. The V gene's germline CDR1 is SGHVS and CDR2 FQNEAQ. This CDR3 region has 16 residues. CDR3 DNA sequence: TGTGCCAGCAGCCCCTGGACGGAGCCTATGAACACTGAAGCTCTCTTT. Translation gives CASSPWTEPMNTEALF. The full variable domain, in which reference TRBV7-8 and TRBJ1-1 provide the parts outside the CDR3, is GAGVSQSPRYKVAKRGQDVALRCDPISGHVSLFWYQQALGQGPEFLTYFQNEAQLDKSGLPSDRFFAERPEGSVSTLKIQRTQQEDSAVYLCASSPWTEPMNTEALFGQGTRLTVV.

This clonotype was seen ten or more times. The V and J genes are TRBV6-2 or TRBV6-3 and TRBJ1-5, with 7 bases aligning to TRBD1. Germline V CDR1 and CDR2: MNHEY, SVGEGT. Trimming took 3 bases from V and 6 from J; bases not matched to a gene: 8. The CDR3 covers 15 residues. In nucleotides, the CDR3 is TGTGCCAGCAGTTATCACCCCGCAGGGGGTCAGCCCCAGCATTTT. Its translation is CASSYHPAGGQPQHF.

This clonotype was seen a few times. This chain uses TRBV20-1 with TRBJ2-7, with D maybe TRBD2 (6 bases). Trimming took 0 bases from V and 6 from J, leaving 18 bases between them. Germline V lookup: CDR1 DFQATT, CDR2 SNEGSKA (reference sequence). The CDR3 covers 15 residues. The CDR3, as DNA: TGCAGTGCTAGAGATAGGAGGGTTGGTGGGCTCGAGCAGTACTTC. Translation: CSARDRRVGGLEQYF.